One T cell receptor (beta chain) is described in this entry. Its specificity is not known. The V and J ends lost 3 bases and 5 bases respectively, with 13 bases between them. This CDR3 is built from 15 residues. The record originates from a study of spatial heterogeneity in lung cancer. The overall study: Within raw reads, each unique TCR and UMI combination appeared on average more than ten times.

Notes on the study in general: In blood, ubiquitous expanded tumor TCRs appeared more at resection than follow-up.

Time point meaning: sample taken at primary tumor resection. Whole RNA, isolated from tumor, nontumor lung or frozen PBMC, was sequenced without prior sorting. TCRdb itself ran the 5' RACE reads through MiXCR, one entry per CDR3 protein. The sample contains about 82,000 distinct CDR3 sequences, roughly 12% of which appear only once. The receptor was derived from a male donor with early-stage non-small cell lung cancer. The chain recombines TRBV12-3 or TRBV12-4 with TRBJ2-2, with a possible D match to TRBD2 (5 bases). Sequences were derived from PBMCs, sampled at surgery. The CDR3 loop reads CASSFWERRTGELFF. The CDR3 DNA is TGTGCCAGCAGTTTCTGGGAGAGGAGGACCGGGGAGCTGTTTTTT.